The entry below describes one TCR beta chain. As yet, its antigen is unknown. This sample is drawn from a study of human T cells and chemical hapten exposure. Study summary: TCR yield per sample varied, mainly due to pooled library volumes.

Time point meaning: patch test 3, about 24 weeks after DPC sensitization. Specified treatment: therapeutic diphenylcyclopropenone sensitization with weekly scalp DPC. TCRdb reprocessed the RACE reads with MiXCR, giving one entry per CDR3 protein. The data show tens of thousands of distinct CDR3 sequences, approximately 13% seen once. Looked up from germline, CDR1 is MNHEY and CDR2 is SMNVEV (reference sequence). The CDR3 is 14 residues long. V lost 4 bases to trimming and J lost 1 base, with 10 bases between them. Study results and limitations: DPC sensitization left the count of TCRs above 1 in 1000 unchanged. As the donors had alopecia, their immune response may differ from healthy people's.

The rearrangement links TRBV27 to TRBJ1-1; no clear D gene. Sequencing used whole blood, obtained in connection with sensitization to the hapten diphenylcyclopropenone (DPC). The clonotype originates from a man aged 30-40 years with alopecia areata. Some clones in this sample may be carry-over from other donors' samples. The DNA for the CDR3 is TGTGCCAGCAGTTCTCCATACAGGAACACTGAAGCTTTCTTT. It specifies CASSSPYRNTEAFF.